The clone carrying this T cell receptor beta chain was seen a few times. The record originates from a study of cytomegalovirus exposure and HLA in healthy donors. Both 60 Vbeta primers and 13 Jbeta primers went into the PCR. Profiling relied on immunoSEQ multiplex PCR, and the TCRdb table lists in-frame clones only, not all of them. The repertoire holds 190,000 or so clones, with about 85% as singletons. CDR3 length: 14 amino acids. After removal of 6 bases from V and 7 bases from J, the junction contained 10 bases not matched to a gene. Germline V gene lookup returns CDR1 KGHSH and CDR2 LQKENI. The TCR originated in a male donor in good health and CMV-seropositive. The rearrangement links TRBV18 to TRBJ2-7; 9 bases match TRBD2. The sequencing sample was made of PBMCs. The CDR3 DNA reads as TGTGCCAGCTCGCTCGGGACTAGCAATGGTGAGCAGTACTTC. Translating it yields CASSLGTSNGEQYF.